A selection of T cell receptor beta chains follows, all from one sample in a study of blood T cell repertoires in COVID-19. Some clones are missing from TCRdb's copy, which holds only in-frame ones; the method was immunoSEQ multiplex PCR. The sample consists of about 64,000 clones, 88% of them appearing once. Sequenced input: PBMCs or T cells enriched from blood (not recorded which). Receptors were obtained from a woman between 35 and 50 years old who had recovered from COVID-19. The CDR3 runs from the conserved cysteine through the conserved F or W.

V gene: TRBV6-4
J gene: TRBJ1-4
CDR3 protein: CASSEDWGGNEKLFF

V gene: TRBV11-3
J gene: TRBJ1-4
CDR3 protein: CASSLITVSGNEKLFF

V gene: TRBV6-1
J gene: TRBJ1-2
CDR3 protein: CASSELGSVAGANYGYTF

V gene: TRBV29-1
J gene: TRBJ2-1
CDR3 protein: CSVHSGGSAQFF

V gene: TRBV11-3
J gene: TRBJ1-2
CDR3 protein: CASSSNRNGYTF

V gene: TRBV9
J gene: TRBJ2-1
CDR3 protein: CASSVGIGVQPYNEQFF

V gene: TRBV9
J gene: TRBJ1-2
CDR3 protein: CASSITGTGNVYGYTF

V gene: TRBV29-1
J gene: TRBJ1-1
CDR3 protein: CSALTASMNTEAFF

V gene: TRBV25-1
J gene: TRBJ2-7
CDR3 protein: CASSDNIGGVSYEQYF

V gene: TRBV20-1
J gene: TRBJ2-1
CDR3 protein: CSASPGGDSMSGQFF

V gene: TRBV15
J gene: TRBJ2-1
CDR3 protein: CATSRDLNSYNEQFF

V gene: TRBV13
J gene: TRBJ2-3
CDR3 protein: CASSRSTDTQYF

V gene: TRBV28
J gene: TRBJ1-4
CDR3 protein: CASGPTGSNEKLFF

V gene: TRBV29-1
J gene: TRBJ2-1
CDR3 protein: CSVTGEAYNEQFF

V gene: TRBV7-9
J gene: TRBJ2-7
CDR3 protein: CASSSRSYEQYF

V gene: TRBV29-1
J gene: TRBJ2-5
CDR3 protein: CSVEDLTSGTQYF

V gene: TRBV29-1
J gene: TRBJ2-1
CDR3 protein: CSVVPTDRPGRQFF

V gene: TRBV4-1
J gene: TRBJ1-5
CDR3 protein: CASSHPKDRGGNQPQHF

V gene: TRBV6-5
J gene: TRBJ2-7
CDR3 protein: CASSYGGGGSYEQYF

V gene: TRBV19
J gene: TRBJ1-2
CDR3 protein: CATLLMNYGYTF

V gene: TRBV7-9
J gene: TRBJ2-7
CDR3 protein: CASSSAGGEQYF

V gene: TRBV5-4
J gene: TRBJ1-2
CDR3 protein: CASSLLQSSYGYTF

V gene: TRBV20-1
J gene: TRBJ2-5
CDR3 protein: CSTLDQETQYF

V gene: TRBV5-1
J gene: TRBJ1-1
CDR3 protein: CASSLSQGTKSNTEAFF

V gene: TRBV10-1
J gene: TRBJ2-3
CDR3 protein: CASSVSTSTDTQYF

V gene: TRBV6-2/TRBV6-3
J gene: TRBJ1-4
CDR3 protein: CASSRPSRAANEKLFF

V gene: TRBV5-1
J gene: TRBJ1-3
CDR3 protein: CASSLAVGNTIYF

V gene: TRBV11-3
J gene: TRBJ2-7
CDR3 protein: CASSLVGSGAGEQYF

V gene: TRBV28
J gene: TRBJ2-3
CDR3 protein: CASSSPWEVADTDTQYF

V gene: TRBV6-5
J gene: TRBJ2-7
CDR3 protein: CASRGGTYEQYF

V gene: TRBV4-1
J gene: TRBJ1-1
CDR3 protein: CASSQLEAFF

V gene: TRBV19
J gene: TRBJ2-3
CDR3 protein: CASSMGLVGSDTQYF

V gene: TRBV5-1
J gene: TRBJ1-3
CDR3 protein: CASSLGQGRINTIYF

V gene: TRBV5-1
J gene: TRBJ1-1
CDR3 protein: CASSWADRASEAFF

V gene: TRBV2
J gene: TRBJ1-1
CDR3 protein: CASRIESGGGTEAFF

V gene: TRBV19
J gene: TRBJ1-2
CDR3 protein: CASSTSGTINYGYTF

V gene: TRBV21-1
J gene: TRBJ1-5
CDR3 protein: CASQDRVGGYSNQPQHF

V gene: TRBV11-2
J gene: TRBJ1-5
CDR3 protein: CASSLESTDQPQHF

V gene: TRBV29-1
J gene: TRBJ2-2
CDR3 protein: CSVELGAATNTGELFF

V gene: TRBV7-8
J gene: TRBJ1-5
CDR3 protein: CASSSYRDQPQHF

V gene: TRBV11-2
J gene: TRBJ2-3
CDR3 protein: CASSLSGRGGVDTQYF

V gene: TRBV7-9
J gene: TRBJ2-3
CDR3 protein: CASSLGGGGPTTDTQYF

V gene: TRBV11-2
J gene: TRBJ1-2
CDR3 protein: CASHGTGVYYGYTF

V gene: TRBV4-1
J gene: TRBJ1-1
CDR3 protein: CASSQEGLAGNTEAFF

V gene: TRBV7-2
J gene: TRBJ1-4
CDR3 protein: CASSLAPREVGEKLFF

V gene: TRBV4-2
J gene: TRBJ1-5
CDR3 protein: CASSHITGQGTQPQHF

V gene: TRBV9
J gene: TRBJ2-7
CDR3 protein: CASSVGDNEQYF

V gene: TRBV2
J gene: TRBJ2-1
CDR3 protein: CASREQRTSANEQFF

V gene: TRBV13
J gene: TRBJ2-3
CDR3 protein: CASSLRPPSSGTTDTQYF

V gene: TRBV9
J gene: TRBJ2-1
CDR3 protein: CASSALAGGPGNEQFF

V gene: TRBV10-2
J gene: TRBJ2-7
CDR3 protein: CASSESGGEQYF

V gene: TRBV5-4
J gene: TRBJ1-3
CDR3 protein: CASSSRSGNTIYF

V gene: TRBV19
J gene: TRBJ2-4
CDR3 protein: CASSRWGDENIQYF

V gene: TRBV6-5
J gene: TRBJ1-2
CDR3 protein: CASSSTPTYGYTF

V gene: TRBV2
J gene: TRBJ2-5
CDR3 protein: CASRGTRQETQYF

V gene: TRBV14
J gene: TRBJ2-1
CDR3 protein: CASSQDWPGEQFF

V gene: TRBV19
J gene: TRBJ2-5
CDR3 protein: CASARTQETQYF

V gene: TRBV6-1
J gene: TRBJ1-2
CDR3 protein: CASSDGTGLGYTF

V gene: TRBV2
J gene: TRBJ2-1
CDR3 protein: CATRRLASGSYNEQFF